This TCR beta chain was found in a study of blood T cell repertoires in COVID-19 (dated by TCRdb to about 2020). The study in broad terms: Samples covering the acute and convalescent phases of COVID-19 were provided by collaborators in the United States, Italy and Spain. The material from the prospective study consisted of cDNA or gDNA derived from T cells, B-cell-depleted T cells, or PBMCs. Deeply sampled blood TCRbeta repertoires from subjects exposed to, actively infected with, or recovered from COVID-19 were included in the dataset. The repertoires were released in a freely available public database meant as a resource for research on the immune response to SARS-CoV-2. The samples were drawn from two sources: the first 160 participants of the ongoing ImmuneRACE study, and 1,254 subjects contributed by 6 global collaborators. The sample metadata nearly always contained a de-identified subject ID, COVID-19 status, age in years and sex. Where available, HLA class I and class II types were obtained from metadata supplied by the sample provider rather than from assay-based typing. Summary of the overall study and its limitations: Clinical and demographic metadata were provided uncurated, with the amount varying by source and participant.

The germline V gene (reference sequence) supplies CDR1 LNHNV and CDR2 YYDKDF. Its CDR3 holds 15 amino acids, cysteine through phenylalanine. This entry keeps only the CDR3 DNA: 45 bases, framed from base 1. The junction shows trimming of 0 bases on V and 4 bases on J, and the gene matches do not reach 5 bases of it. TCRbeta CDR3 regions were amplified from genomic DNA by means of the immunoSEQ Assay, a bias-controlled multiplex PCR. On the authors' methods: The number of nucleated cells in each sample was estimated from the amplification of reference gene primers within the assay. To quantify the absolute abundance of each unique TCRbeta CDR3 rearrangement, sequence reads were collapsed and filtered. For each sample, productive Simpson clonality was calculated as the square root of Simpson's diversity index over productive rearrangements. TCRdb limited this immuneACCESS table to in-frame rearrangements with V and J called. A share of clones is missing; checked studies link under half to unresolved V genes, and the rest is unexplained. V and J calls and clone size are given by that table; D and trimming were obtained from the DNA. For this sample there are approximately 200,000 clones; about 88% appear just once. Of the sample, about 4.5% is held by the ten largest clones.

Participants in the prospective study were enrolled through a virtual design, were aged 18 to 89 years, and lived in 20 to 30 United States geographic areas. In the prospective study, cohorts were assigned on the basis of participant-reported clinical history obtained from a screening survey and a study questionnaire. Exposed participants were defined as having been in contact with someone with a PCR-confirmed or clinician-diagnosed COVID-19 case within 2 weeks of study entry. Each participant in the prospective study had whole blood, serum and a nasopharyngeal or oropharyngeal swab collected by mobile phlebotomists. Over a roughly 2-month period, participants in the prospective study had the option of providing additional blood draws and questionnaires. Before DNA extraction, blood samples from the prospective study were shipped at room temperature or frozen. Details on this clone: Its antigen is not yet known. Base qualities were left out, and no much larger clone turns up one base away.

This receptor chain uses TRBV15 and TRBJ1-2; TRBD1 agrees with 7 junctional bases. This receptor was taken from a woman in her twenties or thirties who had been exposed to COVID-19. Sequences were obtained from PBMCs or T cells enriched from blood (not recorded which). This receptor carries the CDR3 CATSRDRGQSYGYTF. The bases are TGTGCCACCAGCAGAGATCGGGGACAGAGCTATGGCTACACCTTC.